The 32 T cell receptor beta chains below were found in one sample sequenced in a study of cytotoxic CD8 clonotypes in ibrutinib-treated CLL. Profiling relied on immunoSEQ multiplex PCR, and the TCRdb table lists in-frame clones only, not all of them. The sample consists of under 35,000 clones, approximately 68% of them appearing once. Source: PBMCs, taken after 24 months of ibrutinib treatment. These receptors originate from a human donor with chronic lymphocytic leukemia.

Here the CDR3 reads CASSESGVGYNEQFF. DNA for the CDR3: TGCGCCAGCAGTGAATCGGGTGTGGGCTACAATGAGCAGTTCTTC. This chain uses TRBV10-2 with TRBJ2-1; D gene uncertain. This CDR3 has 15 residues. Between the trimmed V and J ends, which lost 3 bases and 3 bases, there was a span of 12 bases. Germline values: CDR1 WSHSY, CDR2 SAAADI.

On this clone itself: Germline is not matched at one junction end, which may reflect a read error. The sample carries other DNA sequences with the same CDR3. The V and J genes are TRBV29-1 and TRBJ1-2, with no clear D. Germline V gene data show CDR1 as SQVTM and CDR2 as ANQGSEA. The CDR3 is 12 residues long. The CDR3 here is CSVDWGNYGYTF. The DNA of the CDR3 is TGCAGCGTTGATTGGGGAAACTATGGTTACACCTTC.

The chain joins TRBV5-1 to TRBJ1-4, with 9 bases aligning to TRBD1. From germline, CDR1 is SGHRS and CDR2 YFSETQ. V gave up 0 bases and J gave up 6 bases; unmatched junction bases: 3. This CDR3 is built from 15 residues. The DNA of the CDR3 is TGCGCCAGCAGCTTGGCCGGGACAGGGTATGAAAAACTGTTTTTT. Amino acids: CASSLAGTGYEKLFF.

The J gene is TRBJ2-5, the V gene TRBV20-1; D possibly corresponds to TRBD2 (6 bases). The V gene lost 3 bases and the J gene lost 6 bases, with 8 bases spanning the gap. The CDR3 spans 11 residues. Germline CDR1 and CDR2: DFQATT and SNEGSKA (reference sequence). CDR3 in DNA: TGCAGTGCTAGCGGGGGAAAGACCCAGTACTTC. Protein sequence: CSASGGKTQYF.

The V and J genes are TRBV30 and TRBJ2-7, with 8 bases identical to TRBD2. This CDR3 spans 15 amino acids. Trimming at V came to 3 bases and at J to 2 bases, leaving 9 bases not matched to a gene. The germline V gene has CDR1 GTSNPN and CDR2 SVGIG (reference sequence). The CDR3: CAWRDGGGLPYEQYF. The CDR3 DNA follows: TGTGCCTGGAGGGATGGCGGGGGGCTCCCCTACGAGCAGTACTTC.

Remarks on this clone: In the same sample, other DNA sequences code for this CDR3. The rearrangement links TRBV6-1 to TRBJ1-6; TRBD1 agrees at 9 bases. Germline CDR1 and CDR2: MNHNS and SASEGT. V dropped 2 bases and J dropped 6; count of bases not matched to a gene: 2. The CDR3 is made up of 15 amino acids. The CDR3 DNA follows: TGTGCCAGCAGTGAATGGGACAGGGCTAATTCACCCCTCCACTTT. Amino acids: CASSEWDRANSPLHF.

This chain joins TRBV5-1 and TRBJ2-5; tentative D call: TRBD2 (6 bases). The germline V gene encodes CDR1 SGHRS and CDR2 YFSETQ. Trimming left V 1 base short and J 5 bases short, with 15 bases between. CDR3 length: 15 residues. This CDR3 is CASSLMAGMGETQYF. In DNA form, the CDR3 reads TGCGCCAGCAGCTTGATGGCGGGGATGGGGGAGACCCAGTACTTC. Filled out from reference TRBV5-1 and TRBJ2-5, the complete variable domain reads KAGVTQTPRYLIKTRGQQVTLSCSPISGHRSVSWYQQTPGQGLQFLFEYFSETQRNKGNFPGRFSGRQFSNSRSEMNVSTLELGDSALYLCASSLMAGMGETQYFGPGTRLLVL.

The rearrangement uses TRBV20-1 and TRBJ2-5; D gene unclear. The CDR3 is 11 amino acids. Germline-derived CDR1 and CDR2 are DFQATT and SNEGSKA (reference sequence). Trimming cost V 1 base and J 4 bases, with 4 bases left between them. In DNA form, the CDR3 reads TGCAGTGCTAGAGTAGCAGAGACCCAGTACTTC. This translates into CSARVAETQYF.

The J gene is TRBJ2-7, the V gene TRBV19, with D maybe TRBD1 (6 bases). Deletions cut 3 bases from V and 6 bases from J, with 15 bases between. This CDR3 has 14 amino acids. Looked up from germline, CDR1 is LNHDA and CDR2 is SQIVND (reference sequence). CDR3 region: CASSIERLTGEQYF. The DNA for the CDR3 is TGTGCCAGTAGTATTGAAAGACTGACAGGCGAGCAGTACTTC.

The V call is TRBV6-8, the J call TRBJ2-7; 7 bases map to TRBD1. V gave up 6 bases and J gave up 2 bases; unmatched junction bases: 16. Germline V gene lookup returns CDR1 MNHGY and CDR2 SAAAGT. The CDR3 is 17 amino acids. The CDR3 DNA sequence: TGTGCCAGCAGGGGACGGGACAGTATATTTAACCCCTACGAGCAGTACTTC. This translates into CASRGRDSIFNPYEQYF.

The chain's CDR3 is CASRHRDSYQPQHF. CDR3 nucleotide sequence: TGTGCCAGTAGGCACCGGGACAGCTATCAGCCCCAGCATTTT. The J gene is TRBJ1-5, the V gene TRBV19; 7 bases align to TRBD1. V was clipped by 6 bases and J by 5 bases; unmatched bases: 7. Germline loops: CDR1 LNHDA, CDR2 SQIVND (reference sequence). The CDR3 is 14 residues long. The complete variable domain, with remaining parts taken from reference TRBV19 and TRBJ1-5, reads DGGITQSPKYLFRKEGQNVTLSCEQNLNHDAMYWYRQDPGQGLRLIYYSQIVNDFQKGDIAEGYSVSREKKESFPLTVTSAQKNPTAFYLCASRHRDSYQPQHFGDGTRLSIL.

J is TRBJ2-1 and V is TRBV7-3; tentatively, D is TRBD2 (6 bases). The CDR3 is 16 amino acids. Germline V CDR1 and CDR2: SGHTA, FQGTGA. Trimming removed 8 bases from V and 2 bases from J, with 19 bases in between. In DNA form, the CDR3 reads TGTGCCAGCGCAAGAAGTTGGCGGGGAGCCTACAATGAGCAGTTCTTC. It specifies CASARSWRGAYNEQFF.

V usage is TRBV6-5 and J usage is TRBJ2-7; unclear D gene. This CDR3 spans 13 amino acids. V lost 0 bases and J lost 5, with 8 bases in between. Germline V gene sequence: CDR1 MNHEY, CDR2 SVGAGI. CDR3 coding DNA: TGTGCCAGCAGTTACTCGAGAAGGGACGAGCAGTACTTC. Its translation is CASSYSRRDEQYF.

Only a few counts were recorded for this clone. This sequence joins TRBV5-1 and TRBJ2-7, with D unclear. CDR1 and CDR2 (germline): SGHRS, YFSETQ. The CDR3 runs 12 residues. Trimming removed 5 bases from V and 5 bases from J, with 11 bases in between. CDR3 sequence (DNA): TGCGCCAGCAGTGCAGGTCTGGACGAGCAGTACTTC. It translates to CASSAGLDEQYF. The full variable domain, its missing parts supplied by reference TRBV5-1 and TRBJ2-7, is KAGVTQTPRYLIKTRGQQVTLSCSPISGHRSVSWYQQTPGQGLQFLFEYFSETQRNKGNFPGRFSGRQFSNSRSEMNVSTLELGDSALYLCASSAGLDEQYFGPGTRLTVT.

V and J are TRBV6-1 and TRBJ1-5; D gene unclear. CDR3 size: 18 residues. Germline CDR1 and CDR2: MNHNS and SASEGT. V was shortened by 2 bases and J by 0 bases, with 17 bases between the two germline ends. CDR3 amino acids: CASSEIGPGLNSNQPQHF. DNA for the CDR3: TGTGCCAGCAGTGAAATAGGGCCTGGCCTGAATAGCAATCAGCCCCAGCATTTT.

CDR3 coding DNA: TGTGCCAGCAGCGTAGAGGGGACAGGATCCACCTACGAGCAGTACTTC. As protein: CASSVEGTGSTYEQYF. The rearrangement joins TRBV9 to TRBJ2-7, with 8 bases that match TRBD1. J was trimmed by 2 bases and V by 0 bases; bases with no gene match: 7. Germline CDR1 reads SGDLS; CDR2 reads YYNGEE. CDR3 length: 16 amino acids.

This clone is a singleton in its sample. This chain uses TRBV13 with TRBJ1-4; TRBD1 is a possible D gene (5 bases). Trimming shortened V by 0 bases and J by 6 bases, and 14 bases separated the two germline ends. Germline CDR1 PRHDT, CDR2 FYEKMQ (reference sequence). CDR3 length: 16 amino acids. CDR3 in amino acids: CASSLGGSGVDEKLFF. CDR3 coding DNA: TGTGCCAGCAGCTTAGGAGGGTCGGGGGTTGATGAAAAACTGTTTTTT.

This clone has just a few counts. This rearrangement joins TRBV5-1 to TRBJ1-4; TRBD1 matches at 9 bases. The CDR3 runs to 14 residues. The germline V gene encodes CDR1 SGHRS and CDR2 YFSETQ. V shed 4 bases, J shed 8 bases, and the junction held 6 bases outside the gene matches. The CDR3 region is CASSLGQGREKLFF. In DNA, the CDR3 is TGCGCCAGCAGCCTGGGACAGGGTCGAGAAAAACTGTTTTTT. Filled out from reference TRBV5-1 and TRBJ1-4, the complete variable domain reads KAGVTQTPRYLIKTRGQQVTLSCSPISGHRSVSWYQQTPGQGLQFLFEYFSETQRNKGNFPGRFSGRQFSNSRSEMNVSTLELGDSALYLCASSLGQGREKLFFGSGTQLSVL.

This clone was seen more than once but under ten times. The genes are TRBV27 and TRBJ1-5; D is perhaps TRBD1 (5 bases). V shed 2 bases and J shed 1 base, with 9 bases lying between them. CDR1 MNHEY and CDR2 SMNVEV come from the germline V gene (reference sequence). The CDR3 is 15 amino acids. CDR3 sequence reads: CASSLGGGSNQPQHF. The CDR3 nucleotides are TGTGCCAGCAGTTTAGGCGGGGGAAGCAATCAGCCCCAGCATTTT.

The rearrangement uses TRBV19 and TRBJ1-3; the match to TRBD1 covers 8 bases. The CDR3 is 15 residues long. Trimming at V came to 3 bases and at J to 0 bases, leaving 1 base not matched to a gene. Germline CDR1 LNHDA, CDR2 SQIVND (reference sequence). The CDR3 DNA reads TGTGCCAGTAGTATCGACAGGGGCTCTGGAAACACCATATATTTT. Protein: CASSIDRGSGNTIYF.

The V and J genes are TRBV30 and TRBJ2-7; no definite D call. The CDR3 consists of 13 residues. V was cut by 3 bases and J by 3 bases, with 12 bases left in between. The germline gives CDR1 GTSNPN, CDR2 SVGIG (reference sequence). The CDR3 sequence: CAWSPSSFYEQYF. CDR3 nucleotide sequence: TGTGCCTGGAGCCCCTCCAGTTTCTACGAGCAGTACTTC. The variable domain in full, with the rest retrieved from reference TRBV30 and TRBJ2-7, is SQTIHQWPATLVQPVGSPLSLECTVEGTSNPNLYWYRQAAGRGLQLLFYSVGIGQISSEVPQNLSASRPQDRQFILSSKKLLLSDSGFYLCAWSPSSFYEQYFGPGTRLTVT.

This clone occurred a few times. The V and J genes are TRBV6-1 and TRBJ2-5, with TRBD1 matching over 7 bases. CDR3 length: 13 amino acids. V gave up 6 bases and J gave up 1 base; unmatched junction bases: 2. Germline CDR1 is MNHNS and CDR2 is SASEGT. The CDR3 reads CASRRDSQETQYF. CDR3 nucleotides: TGTGCCAGCAGGAGGGACAGCCAAGAGACCCAGTACTTC.

The CDR3: CASRQANEKLFF. The CDR3 DNA sequence: TGTGCCAGCAGGCAGGCTAATGAAAAACTGTTTTTT. This chain links TRBV28 with TRBJ1-4; no clear D. CDR1 and CDR2 from the germline V gene are MDHEN and SYDVKM. This CDR3 has 12 residues. Trimming took 6 bases from V and 3 from J, leaving 5 bases between them. Using reference TRBV28 and TRBJ1-4 for the parts outside the CDR3, the full variable domain is DVKVTQSSRYLVKRTGEKVFLECVQDMDHENMFWYRQDPGLGLRLIYFSYDVKMKEKGDIPEGYSVSREKKERFSLILESASTNQTSMYLCASRQANEKLFFGSGTQLSVL.

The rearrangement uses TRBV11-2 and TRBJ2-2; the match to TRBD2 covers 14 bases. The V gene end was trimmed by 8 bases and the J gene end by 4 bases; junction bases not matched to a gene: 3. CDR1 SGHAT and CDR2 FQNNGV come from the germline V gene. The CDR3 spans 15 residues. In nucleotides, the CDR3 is TGTGCCAGCCGACTAGCGGGGGGGCGCACCGGGGAGCTGTTTTTT. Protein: CASRLAGGRTGELFF. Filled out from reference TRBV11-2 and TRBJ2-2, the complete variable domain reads EAGVAQSPRYKIIEKRQSVAFWCNPISGHATLYWYQQILGQGPKLLIQFQNNGVVDDSQLPKDRFSAERLKGVDSTLKIQPAKLEDSAVYLCASRLAGGRTGELFFGEGSRLTVL.

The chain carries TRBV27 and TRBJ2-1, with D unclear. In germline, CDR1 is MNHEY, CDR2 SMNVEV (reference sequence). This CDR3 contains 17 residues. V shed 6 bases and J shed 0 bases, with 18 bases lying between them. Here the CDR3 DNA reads TGTGCCAGCAGAAACCCTCAGAGTCGCGGCTCCTACAATGAGCAGTTCTTC. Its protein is CASRNPQSRGSYNEQFF.

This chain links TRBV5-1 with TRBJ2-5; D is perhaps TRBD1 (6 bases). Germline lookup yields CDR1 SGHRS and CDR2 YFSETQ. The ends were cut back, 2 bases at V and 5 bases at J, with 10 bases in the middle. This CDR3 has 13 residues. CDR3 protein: CASSLTGPETQYF. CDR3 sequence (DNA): TGCGCCAGCAGCTTAACAGGGCCGGAGACCCAGTACTTC. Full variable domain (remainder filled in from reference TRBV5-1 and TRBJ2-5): KAGVTQTPRYLIKTRGQQVTLSCSPISGHRSVSWYQQTPGQGLQFLFEYFSETQRNKGNFPGRFSGRQFSNSRSEMNVSTLELGDSALYLCASSLTGPETQYFGPGTRLLVL.

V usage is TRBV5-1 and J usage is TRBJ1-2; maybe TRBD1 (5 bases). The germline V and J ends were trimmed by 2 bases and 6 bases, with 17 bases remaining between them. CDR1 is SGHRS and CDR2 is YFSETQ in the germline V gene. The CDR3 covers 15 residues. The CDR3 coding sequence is TGCGCCAGCAGCTTTGCCCAGGGCCAGACGGATGGCTACACCTTC. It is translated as CASSFAQGQTDGYTF.

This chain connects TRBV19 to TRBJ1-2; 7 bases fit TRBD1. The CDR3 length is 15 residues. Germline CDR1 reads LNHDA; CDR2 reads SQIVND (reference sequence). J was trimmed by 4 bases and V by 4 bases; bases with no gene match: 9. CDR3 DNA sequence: TGTGCCAGTAGTAAACGACAGGGATCGGGCTATGGCTACACCTTC. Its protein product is CASSKRQGSGYGYTF. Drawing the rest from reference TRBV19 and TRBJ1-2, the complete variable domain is DGGITQSPKYLFRKEGQNVTLSCEQNLNHDAMYWYRQDPGQGLRLIYYSQIVNDFQKGDIAEGYSVSREKKESFPLTVTSAQKNPTAFYLCASSKRQGSGYGYTFGSGTRLTVV.

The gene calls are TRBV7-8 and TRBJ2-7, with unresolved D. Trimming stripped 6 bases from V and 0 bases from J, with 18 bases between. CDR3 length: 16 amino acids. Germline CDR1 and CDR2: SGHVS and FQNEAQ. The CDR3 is CASSPYRVTTSYEQYF. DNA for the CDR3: TGTGCCAGCAGTCCCTACCGGGTGACCACCTCCTACGAGCAGTACTTC.

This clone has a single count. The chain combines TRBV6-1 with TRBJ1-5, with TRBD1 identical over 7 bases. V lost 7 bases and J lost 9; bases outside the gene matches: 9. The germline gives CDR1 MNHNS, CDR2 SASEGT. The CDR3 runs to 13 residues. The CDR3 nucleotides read TGTGCCAGCATCCAGGCAGGGGGGAGGCCCCAGCATTTT. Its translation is CASIQAGGRPQHF.

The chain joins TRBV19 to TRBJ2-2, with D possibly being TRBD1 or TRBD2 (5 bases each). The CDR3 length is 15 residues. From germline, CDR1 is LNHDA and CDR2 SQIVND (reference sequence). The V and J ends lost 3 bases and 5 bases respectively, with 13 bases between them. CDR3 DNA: TGTGCCAGTAGTATCACCGGGGCCAGGACCGGGGAGCTGTTTTTT. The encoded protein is CASSITGARTGELFF.

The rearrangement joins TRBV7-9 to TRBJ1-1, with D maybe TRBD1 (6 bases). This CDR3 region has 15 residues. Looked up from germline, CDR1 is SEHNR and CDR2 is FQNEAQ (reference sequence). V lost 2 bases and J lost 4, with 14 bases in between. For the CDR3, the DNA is TGTGCCAGCAGCTTACAGGGGACTAGTAGCACTGAAGCTTTCTTT. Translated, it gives CASSLQGTSSTEAFF.